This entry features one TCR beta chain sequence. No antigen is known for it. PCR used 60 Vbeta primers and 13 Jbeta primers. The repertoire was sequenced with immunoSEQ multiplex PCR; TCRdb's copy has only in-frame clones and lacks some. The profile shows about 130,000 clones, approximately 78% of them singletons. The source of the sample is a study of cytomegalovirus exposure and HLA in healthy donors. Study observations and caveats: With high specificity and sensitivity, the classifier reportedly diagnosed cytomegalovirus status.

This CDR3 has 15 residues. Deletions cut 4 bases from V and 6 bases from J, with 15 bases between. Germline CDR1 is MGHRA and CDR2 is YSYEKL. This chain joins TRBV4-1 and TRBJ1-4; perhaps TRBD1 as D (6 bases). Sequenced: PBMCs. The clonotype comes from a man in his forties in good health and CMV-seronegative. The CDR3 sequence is CASSLVGAEYEKLFF. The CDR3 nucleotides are TGCGCCAGCAGCCTAGTGGGGGCGGAATATGAAAAACTGTTTTTT.